These 2 T cell receptor beta chains share one sample of origin, sequenced in a study of blood T cell repertoires in COVID-19. Using immunoSEQ multiplex PCR, the repertoire was profiled, and TCRdb retains in-frame clones only, with some absent. In the table there are approximately 300,000 clones, 90% of which are singletons. The sequenced material came from PBMCs or T cells enriched from blood (not recorded which). The receptors were sampled from a woman aged 30 to 39 who had been exposed to COVID-19.

This chain uses TRBV2 with TRBJ1-4; D is unclear. CDR1 SNHLY and CDR2 FYNNEI come from the germline V gene. V gave up 10 bases and J gave up 7 bases, with 16 bases separating them. The CDR3 contains 13 residues. The CDR3 DNA sequence: TGTGCCACAGCAGGTGTCGCGCTTGAAAAACTGTTTTTT. It yields the protein CATAGVALEKLFF. The variable domain in full, completed from reference TRBV2 and TRBJ1-4, reads EPEVTQTPSHQVTQMGQEVILRCVPISNHLYFYWYRQILGQKVEFLVSFYNNEISEKSEIFDDQFSVERPDGSNFTLKIRSTKLEDSAMYFCATAGVALEKLFFGSGTQLSVL.

This clone has a single count. This chain connects TRBV12-3 or TRBV12-4 to TRBJ1-6; 7 bases agree with TRBD1. The CDR3 is made up of 13 amino acids. Trimming removed 5 bases from V and 9 bases from J; junction bases left unmatched: 4. CDR3 in amino acids: CASSIGTVSPLHF. In nucleotides, the CDR3 is TGTGCCAGCAGTATCGGGACAGTTTCACCCCTCCACTTT.